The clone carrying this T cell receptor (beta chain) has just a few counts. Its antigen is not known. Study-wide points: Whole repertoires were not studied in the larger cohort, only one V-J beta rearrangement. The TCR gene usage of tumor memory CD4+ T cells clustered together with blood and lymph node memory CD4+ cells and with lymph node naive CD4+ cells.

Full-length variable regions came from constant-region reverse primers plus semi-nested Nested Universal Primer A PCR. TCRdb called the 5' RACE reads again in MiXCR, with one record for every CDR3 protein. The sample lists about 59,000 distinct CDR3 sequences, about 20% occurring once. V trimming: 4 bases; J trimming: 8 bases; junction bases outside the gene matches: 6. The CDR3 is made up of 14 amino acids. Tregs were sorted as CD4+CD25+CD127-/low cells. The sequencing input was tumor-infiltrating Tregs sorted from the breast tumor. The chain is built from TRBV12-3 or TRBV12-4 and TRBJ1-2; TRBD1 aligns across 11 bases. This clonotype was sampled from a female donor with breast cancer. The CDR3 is CASSWTGGTMGYTF. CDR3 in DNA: TGTGCCAGCAGTTGGACAGGGGGCACGATGGGCTACACCTTC.